This is a list of T cell receptor beta chains from one sample in a study of human T cells and chemical hapten exposure. TCRdb reprocessed the RACE reads via MiXCR and lists one record per CDR3 protein. The table has about 42,000 distinct CDR3 sequences, approximately 9% seen once. The starting material was whole blood, obtained in connection with sensitization to the hapten diphenylcyclopropenone (DPC). All receptors come from a middle-aged woman with alopecia areata. Some clones in this sample may be carry-over from other donors' samples. Each CDR3 is given with its conserved first and last residue. Fields, in order: V gene, J gene, CDR3 protein.

V: TRBV12-3/TRBV12-4; J: TRBJ1-2; CDR3: CASSRGHLGYTF
V: TRBV6-4; J: TRBJ1-1; CDR3: CASSERGLENTEAFF
V: TRBV10-3; J: TRBJ1-1; CDR3: CAISVTQNTEAFF
V: TRBV11-2; J: TRBJ2-7; CDR3: CASSFGTEKYEQYF
V: TRBV27; J: TRBJ1-2; CDR3: CASSPGYRYGYTF
V: TRBV2; J: TRBJ2-7; CDR3: CASKAGAFYEQYF
V: TRBV6-2/TRBV6-3; J: TRBJ2-3; CDR3: CASRRDLKSDTQYF
V: TRBV3-1; J: TRBJ2-3; CDR3: CASSQGAGAADTQYF
V: TRBV29-1; J: TRBJ2-7; CDR3: CSVEKSDYEQYF
V: TRBV2; J: TRBJ2-5; CDR3: CASRRTSGGETQYF
V: TRBV28; J: TRBJ2-5; CDR3: CASSLLGTQETQYF
V: TRBV20-1; J: TRBJ2-5; CDR3: CSAREASWGRSETQYF
V: TRBV29-1; J: TRBJ2-2; CDR3: CSVEDPTRGIAGELFF
V: TRBV4-1; J: TRBJ2-1; CDR3: CASSPGLLRQEQFF
V: TRBV6-2/TRBV6-3; J: TRBJ2-5; CDR3: CASTRDYQMEETQYF
V: TRBV4-1; J: TRBJ2-5; CDR3: CASSQGGAWETQYF
V: TRBV5-5; J: TRBJ2-2; CDR3: CASSPGTVNTGELFF
V: TRBV11-1; J: TRBJ1-1; CDR3: CASSTHEMGIEAFF
V: TRBV7-6; J: TRBJ2-3; CDR3: CASSWTRDTPSYSTDTQYF
V: TRBV29-1; J: TRBJ2-5; CDR3: CSAGTLQETQYF
V: TRBV6-2/TRBV6-3; J: TRBJ2-2; CDR3: CASSWTFTGELFF
V: TRBV20-1; J: TRBJ2-3; CDR3: CSARGAYGITSTDTQYF
V: TRBV11-2; J: TRBJ1-1; CDR3: CASSLVRGLNTEAFF
V: TRBV6-5; J: TRBJ1-4; CDR3: CASSYSGGLEKLFF
V: TRBV18; J: TRBJ1-5; CDR3: CASSPLDLSGGRRARQPQHF
V: TRBV20-1; J: TRBJ1-4; CDR3: CTVNGGGEKLFF
V: TRBV28; J: TRBJ1-5; CDR3: CASSPRVGSQPQHF
V: TRBV30; J: TRBJ1-5; CDR3: CAWSVSDYSNQPQHF
V: TRBV18; J: TRBJ2-2; CDR3: CASSPGGRSTGELFF
V: TRBV4-3; J: TRBJ2-2; CDR3: CASTRGRASDTGELFF
V: TRBV5-4; J: TRBJ2-3; CDR3: CASSFSGGQADTQYF
V: TRBV9; J: TRBJ1-6; CDR3: CASSVQGTYNSPLHF
V: TRBV3-1; J: TRBJ2-1; CDR3: CASSQVQGAGEQFF
V: TRBV12-3/TRBV12-4; J: TRBJ1-5; CDR3: CASSLAGVGNQPQHF
V: TRBV6-6; J: TRBJ1-1; CDR3: CASSYKALNTEAFF
V: TRBV4-1; J: TRBJ1-4; CDR3: CASSQDPQAGANEKLFF
V: TRBV30; J: TRBJ2-1; CDR3: CAWTKRGLYNEQFF
V: TRBV3-1; J: TRBJ2-5; CDR3: CASSWGDKRDF
V: TRBV7-9; J: TRBJ2-1; CDR3: CASSLKPHEQFF
V: TRBV20-1; J: TRBJ2-1; CDR3: CSARDLRGLVSDEQFF
V: TRBV20-1; J: TRBJ2-3; CDR3: CSANPIDSTDTQYF
V: TRBV4-2; J: TRBJ1-3; CDR3: CASSQERGVTGNTIYF
V: TRBV12-3/TRBV12-4; J: TRBJ2-7; CDR3: CASSLTRTNEQYF
V: TRBV7-2; J: TRBJ2-1; CDR3: CASSWPRASGGDEQFF
V: TRBV29-1; J: TRBJ2-5; CDR3: CSVEGSNRAKGTQYF
V: TRBV27; J: TRBJ2-7; CDR3: CASRPGFTGDRSYEQYF
V: TRBV20-1; J: TRBJ1-6; CDR3: CSARGGGSLTLNSPLHF
V: TRBV6-1; J: TRBJ2-7; CDR3: CASSGWNRDRQHPYEQYF
V: TRBV20-1; J: TRBJ2-1; CDR3: CSARALYNEQFF
V: TRBV27; J: TRBJ2-3; CDR3: CASSPALRVARNPTDTQYF
V: TRBV28; J: TRBJ1-6; CDR3: CASRNLRGQSYNSPLHF
V: TRBV2; J: TRBJ1-1; CDR3: CASSAGPDEAFF
V: TRBV7-8; J: TRBJ2-5; CDR3: CASSRVGETQYF